What follows are 24 T cell receptor beta chains derived from one specimen sequenced in a study of Tregs in tolerant kidney transplant recipients. The table came from immunoSEQ multiplex PCR; TCRdb's copy has only in-frame clones and leaves some out. Among about 77,000 clones listed, around 98% were seen once. The material was CD4+ T cells from blood, obtained before the transplant. These TCRs come from a human donor who received a combined kidney and bone marrow transplant.

This chain uses TRBV28 with TRBJ2-7; TRBD1 agrees at 12 bases. CDR3 length: 14 amino acids. The V and J ends lost 10 bases and 1 base, in that order; junction bases with no gene match: 5. The germline V gene encodes CDR1 MDHEN and CDR2 SYDVKM. As DNA, the CDR3 is TGTGCCACCGCGGGACAGGGGGCATCCTACGAGCAGTACTTC. Residues: CATAGQGASYEQYF.

The genes are TRBV5-1 and TRBJ2-5; TRBD2 matches 10 bases. With 2 bases clipped from V and 2 bases from J, the junction kept 3 bases outside the gene matches. CDR1 is SGHRS, CDR2 YFSETQ, per germline. The CDR3 contains 15 residues. The CDR3 bases are TGCGCCAGCAGCTTTGGACTAGCGGATCAAGAGACCCAGTACTTC. Translating gives CASSFGLADQETQYF.

This sequence joins TRBV5-4 and TRBJ1-4; D is undetermined. The V end lost 0 bases, the J end lost 8 bases, and 11 bases lay between the germline ends. Germline CDR1 is SGHNT and CDR2 is YYREEE (reference sequence). This CDR3 region has 14 residues. CDR3 bases: TGTGCCAGCAGCTTGGATTTCGGAGGGGAAAAACTGTTTTTT. This encodes CASSLDFGGEKLFF.

The chain combines TRBV7-9 with TRBJ2-3, with D possibly TRBD1 on 6 matching bases. The V and J ends lost 5 bases and 2 bases respectively, with 17 bases between them. The CDR3 is 16 amino acids. The germline gives CDR1 SEHNR, CDR2 FQNEAQ (reference sequence). CDR3 protein: CASSAWTAAHTDTQYF. For the CDR3, the DNA is TGTGCCAGCAGCGCCTGGACAGCAGCACACACAGATACGCAGTATTTT.

The chain couples TRBV19 to TRBJ2-3; 7 nucleotides align to TRBD1. The ends lost 5 bases at V and 4 bases at J; junction bases unmatched: 6. CDR1 is LNHDA, CDR2 SQIVND, per germline (reference sequence). The CDR3 runs 14 residues. The CDR3 loop reads CASSRAGTADTQYF. Written as DNA, the CDR3 is TGTGCCAGTAGTCGGGCAGGGACAGCAGATACGCAGTATTTT.

This chain uses TRBV7-2 with TRBJ1-2; possible D gene TRBD1, 6 bases. V lost 5 bases, J lost 6 bases, and 13 bases lay in between. The length of the CDR3 is 13 residues. Germline V lookup: CDR1 SGHTA, CDR2 FQGNSA. As DNA, the CDR3 is TGTGCCAGCAGCACGAACCGGGACAATGGCTACACCTTC. It is translated as CASSTNRDNGYTF. The full variable domain, its missing parts supplied by reference TRBV7-2 and TRBJ1-2, is GAGVSQSPSNKVTEKGKDVELRCDPISGHTALYWYRQSLGQGLEFLIYFQGNSAPDKSGLPSDRFSAERTGGSVSTLTIQRTQQEDSAVYLCASSTNRDNGYTFGSGTRLTVV.

The rearrangement uses TRBV14 and TRBJ1-2; D might be TRBD1 (5 bases). Trimming took 1 base from V and 7 from J, leaving 19 bases between them. Germline loops: CDR1 SGHDN, CDR2 FVKESK. The CDR3 covers 16 residues. CDR3 bases: TGTGCCAGCAGCCAAGGACCGACAGTTTCTCTTATTGGCTACACCTTC. As protein: CASSQGPTVSLIGYTF. Drawing the rest from reference TRBV14 and TRBJ1-2, the complete variable domain is EAGVTQFPSHSVIEKGQTVTLRCDPISGHDNLYWYRRVMGKEIKFLLHFVKESKQDESGMPNNRFLAERTGGTYSTLKVQPAELEDSGVYFCASSQGPTVSLIGYTFGSGTRLTVV.

V usage is TRBV6-1 and J usage is TRBJ1-6; 8 positions match TRBD1. Trimming cost V 4 bases and J 10 bases; bases outside gene matches: 6. Germline loops: CDR1 MNHNS, CDR2 SASEGT. The CDR3 covers 14 residues. The CDR3 coding sequence is TGTGCCAGCAGTGGACAGGGGTTTGGGTCACCCCTCCACTTT. This encodes CASSGQGFGSPLHF.

The J gene is TRBJ1-1, the V gene TRBV18; D might be TRBD1 (5 bases). CDR1 KGHSH and CDR2 LQKENI come from the germline V gene. V was shortened by 0 bases and J by 6 bases, with 11 bases between the two germline ends. The CDR3 loop spans 14 amino acids. In DNA, the CDR3 is TGTGCCAGCTCACCACCGCTGGAAGGGGCTGAAGCTTTCTTT. It codes for CASSPPLEGAEAFF.

The gene calls are TRBV6-6 and TRBJ1-2; D is undetermined. V shed 2 bases and J shed 8 bases, with 15 bases lying between them. The CDR3 totals 14 residues. Per germline, CDR1 MNHNY and CDR2 SVGAGI (reference sequence). CDR3: CASSYPEGRTGYTF. DNA for the CDR3: TGTGCCAGCAGTTACCCGGAGGGAAGGACGGGCTACACCTTC.

The chain is built from TRBV5-1 and TRBJ1-1, with 7 nucleotides matching TRBD1. Trimming removed 0 bases from V and 5 bases from J; junction bases left unmatched: 1. Germline CDR1 reads SGHRS; CDR2 reads YFSETQ. This CDR3 comprises 13 residues. The CDR3 region is CASSLGDRTEAFF. The CDR3 DNA is TGCGCCAGCAGCTTGGGGGACAGAACTGAAGCTTTCTTT.

The chain has TRBV7-9 and TRBJ1-6; D gene unclear. The CDR3 covers 16 residues. V lost 5 bases and J lost 4, with 15 bases in between. Germline CDR1 SEHNR, CDR2 FQNEAQ (reference sequence). The CDR3 nucleotides read TGTGCCAGCAGCCAGAGGCACGCTCAGTATAATTCACCCCTCCACTTT. Translated, it gives CASSQRHAQYNSPLHF.

This clone was recorded only once. V gene TRBV18 combines with J gene TRBJ2-7; D uncertain. The CDR3 is 14 residues long. Germline CDR1 is KGHSH and CDR2 is LQKENI. The germline V and J ends were trimmed by 3 bases and 5 bases, with 14 bases remaining between them. The CDR3 spells CASSPSSSFHEQYF. The CDR3 coding sequence is TGTGCCAGCTCACCTTCTAGTAGTTTCCACGAGCAGTACTTC. The full variable domain, in which reference TRBV18 and TRBJ2-7 provide the parts outside the CDR3, is NAGVMQNPRHLVRRRGQEARLRCSPMKGHSHVYWYRQLPEEGLKFMVYLQKENIIDESGMPKERFSAEFPKEGPSILRIQQVVRGDSAAYFCASSPSSSFHEQYFGPGTRLTVT.

This rearrangement joins TRBV7-8 to TRBJ2-7; TRBD2 might be the D (5 bases). With 2 bases removed from V and 2 bases from J, the gap between germline ends came to 10 bases. This CDR3 has 14 amino acids. Germline CDR1 reads SGHVS; CDR2 reads FQNEAQ. CDR3 amino acids: CASSLSGLTYEQYF. The CDR3 DNA sequence: TGTGCCAGCAGCTTATCCGGACTTACCTACGAGCAGTACTTC.

The rearrangement joins TRBV15 to TRBJ1-1, with D perhaps TRBD1 (6 bases). Germline V lookup: CDR1 LNHNV, CDR2 YYDKDF (reference sequence). This CDR3 has 14 amino acids. Trimming removed 6 bases at V and 10 bases at J, with 21 bases between. The CDR3: CATRPRGGTMLAFF. DNA for the CDR3: TGTGCCACCAGGCCGAGGGGGGGCACGATGTTAGCTTTCTTT. Drawing the rest from reference TRBV15 and TRBJ1-1, the complete variable domain is DAMVIQNPRYQVTQFGKPVTLSCSQTLNHNVMYWYQQKSSQAPKLLFHYYDKDFNNEADTPDNFQSRRPNTSFCFLDIRSPGLGDTAMYLCATRPRGGTMLAFFGQGTRLTVV.

This clone appeared a single time. The chain is built from TRBV7-2 and TRBJ2-2; 9 bases are a match to TRBD2. Losses at the gene ends were 7 bases for V and 7 bases for J; bases not matched to a gene: 13. CDR1 SGHTA and CDR2 FQGNSA come from the germline V gene. This CDR3 is 16 amino acids long. The CDR3 region has the DNA TGTGCCAGCAACCCAGGACTAGCGTTCGCTGGCGGGGAGCTGTTTTTT. It specifies CASNPGLAFAGGELFF.

The rearrangement uses TRBV10-3 and TRBJ2-3; 7 bases map to TRBD2. The CDR3 is made up of 14 amino acids. In germline, CDR1 is ENHRY, CDR2 SYGVKD. V lost 7 bases to trimming and J lost 0 bases; unmatched junction nucleotides: 4. The CDR3 DNA is TGTGCCATCAAATGGGAGGGAAGCACAGATACGCAGTATTTT. It codes for CAIKWEGSTDTQYF.

The rearrangement links TRBV7-2 to TRBJ2-5; D might be TRBD1 (6 bases). This CDR3 region has 16 residues. The germline gives CDR1 SGHTA, CDR2 FQGNSA. Deletions cut 1 base from V and 1 base from J, with 13 bases between. The CDR3 DNA follows: TGTGCCAGCAGCTTAGTCTGGGGGCGAGGCCAAGAGACCCAGTACTTC. Encoded protein: CASSLVWGRGQETQYF.

The chain carries TRBV11-3 and TRBJ2-6, with D uncertain. Germline-derived CDR1 and CDR2 are SGHNT and YENEEA. The germline V and J ends were trimmed by 3 bases and 0 bases, with 3 bases remaining between them. The length of the CDR3 is 14 residues. The CDR3 DNA reads as TGTGCCAGCAGCTTGTACTCTGGGGCCAACGTCCTGACTTTC. Translated: CASSLYSGANVLTF.

The chain carries TRBV14 and TRBJ1-3; D possibly corresponds to TRBD1 (5 bases). Germline CDR1 reads SGHDN; CDR2 reads FVKESK. CDR3 length: 16 residues. V gave up 2 bases and J gave up 0 bases, with 11 bases separating them. CDR3 nucleotide sequence: TGTGCCAGCAGCCAAAAGTTCAGGGACTCTGGAAACACCATATATTTT. Translated, it gives CASSQKFRDSGNTIYF.

The V and J genes are TRBV2 and TRBJ1-1, with D perhaps matching TRBD1 (6 bases). The germline CDR1 and CDR2 sequences are SNHLY and FYNNEI. Trimming shortened V by 6 bases and J by 0 bases, and 8 bases separated the two germline ends. This CDR3 contains 13 residues. CDR3 sequence: CASSGQMNTEAFF. The CDR3 DNA reads TGTGCCAGCAGCGGACAGATGAACACTGAAGCTTTCTTT.

The V call is TRBV19, the J call TRBJ2-1, with D hard to call. The CDR3 runs 18 residues. Trimming removed 0 bases from V and 0 bases from J, with 15 bases in between. The germline gives CDR1 LNHDA, CDR2 SQIVND (reference sequence). This CDR3 reads CASSIDLGAASSYNEQFF. The CDR3 DNA reads TGTGCCAGTAGTATAGATCTCGGAGCCGCAAGCTCCTACAATGAGCAGTTCTTC.

The chain carries TRBV11-3 and TRBJ2-2; TRBD2 matches 8 bases. V lost 4 bases and J lost 4; bases outside the gene matches: 8. The CDR3 spans 16 residues. CDR1 is SGHNT, CDR2 YENEEA, per germline. In nucleotides, the CDR3 is TGTGCCAGCAGCTGGGCGGGAGGCGCGGGCACCGGGGAGCTGTTTTTT. Amino acid sequence: CASSWAGGAGTGELFF.

This rearrangement joins TRBV5-3 to TRBJ1-6, with 8 bases matching TRBD1. TRBV5-3 is treated as an ORF (open reading frame) with a function not yet certain. J lost 8 bases, V lost 4 bases, and 8 bases had no gene match. The CDR3 runs to 15 residues. CDR3 amino acids: CARSNRTGPYSPLHF. The CDR3 DNA reads as TGTGCCAGAAGCAACCGGACAGGGCCATATTCACCCCTCCACTTT.